This T cell receptor beta chain was captured by sequencing in a study of lung T cells in sarcoidosis with Löfgren's syndrome. Trimming stripped 2 bases from V and 6 bases from J, with 8 bases between. CDR3 length: 14 amino acids. In this sample, this clonotype turned up many times. TCRdb used MiXCR to reprocess the reads, holding one entry per CDR3 protein. The sample comprises 15,000 to 20,000 distinct CDR3 sequences, less than 25% of which are singletons, and around 4.3% rests with the top ten. The chain couples TRBV12-3 or TRBV12-4 to TRBJ1-6; D remains ambiguous. The sample comprised CD4+ T cells from PBMCs. The clonotype comes from a human donor with sarcoidosis (Löfgren's syndrome or another form), or a control subject (not recorded which). The CDR3 sequence is CASSLHLFNSPLHF. The CDR3 coding sequence is TGTGCCAGCAGTTTACACCTCTTTAATTCACCCCTCCACTTT.